A selection of T cell receptor beta chains follows, all from one sample in a study of blood T cell repertoires in COVID-19. The repertoire was sequenced with immunoSEQ multiplex PCR; TCRdb's copy has only in-frame clones and lacks some. The table lists 200,000 to 250,000 clones, 70% to 85% of them singletons. Sequencing was done on a sample of peripheral blood. These receptors all come from a middle-aged woman who had recovered from COVID-19. Both conserved end residues are part of each CDR3. The order of the fields is clone size, D gene, J gene, V gene, CDR3 DNA, CDR3 protein. A D gene is named only where the DNA matches it firmly. The listing skips clone size in some rows; elsewhere it reads once, few, many or a size class.

clone size: once
D gene: -
J gene: TRBJ1-1
V gene: TRBV19
CDR3 DNA: TGTGCCAGTAGTATAGTCCGTTTGAACACTGAAGCTTTCTTT
CDR3 protein: CASSIVRLNTEAFF

clone size: -
D gene: -
J gene: TRBJ1-4
V gene: TRBV12-3/TRBV12-4
CDR3 DNA: TGTGCCAGCAGCCAGGGTTATGAAAAACTGTTTTTT
CDR3 protein: CASSQGYEKLFF

clone size: -
D gene: TRBD1
J gene: TRBJ2-5
V gene: TRBV6-6
CDR3 DNA: TGTGCCAGCAGGAGACAGGGGGAAGAGACCCAGTACTTC
CDR3 protein: CASRRQGEETQYF

clone size: -
D gene: TRBD1
J gene: TRBJ2-2
V gene: TRBV27
CDR3 DNA: TGTGCCAGCAGGGGACAGGGAACGACCGGGGAGCTGTTTTTT
CDR3 protein: CASRGQGTTGELFF

clone size: -
D gene: TRBD2
J gene: TRBJ2-7
V gene: TRBV6-6
CDR3 DNA: TGTGCCAGCAGTTACGGGGTAGCGGGCTCCTACGAGCAGTACTTC
CDR3 protein: CASSYGVAGSYEQYF

clone size: -
D gene: TRBD1
J gene: TRBJ2-1
V gene: TRBV18
CDR3 DNA: TGTGCCAGCTCATTACGGGACAGGGGGAATGAGCAGTTCTTC
CDR3 protein: CASSLRDRGNEQFF

clone size: -
D gene: TRBD1
J gene: TRBJ1-5
V gene: TRBV5-6
CDR3 DNA: TGTGCCAGCAGCTCAAGCTATTACAGGGGGTGGCATCAGCCCCAGCATTTT
CDR3 protein: CASSSSYYRGWHQPQHF

clone size: -
D gene: -
J gene: TRBJ1-1
V gene: TRBV7-2
CDR3 DNA: TGTGCCAGCAGCTTAAATGGGGCAGGGGCGAACACTGAAGCTTTCTTT
CDR3 protein: CASSLNGAGANTEAFF

clone size: -
D gene: TRBD1
J gene: TRBJ2-1
V gene: TRBV7-2
CDR3 DNA: TGTGCCAGCGGACGGGACAGCCTCTCCTACAATGAGCAGTTCTTC
CDR3 protein: CASGRDSLSYNEQFF

clone size: -
D gene: -
J gene: TRBJ2-5
V gene: TRBV11-3
CDR3 DNA: TGTGCCAGCAGCTTAGGATCTATACCCCAAGAGACCCAGTACTTC
CDR3 protein: CASSLGSIPQETQYF

clone size: few
D gene: TRBD1
J gene: TRBJ1-2
V gene: TRBV9
CDR3 DNA: TGTGCCAGCAGCGTAGAGGCAGACAGGGCCATCTATGGCTACACCTTC
CDR3 protein: CASSVEADRAIYGYTF

clone size: -
D gene: -
J gene: TRBJ2-2
V gene: TRBV5-4
CDR3 DNA: TGTGCCAGCAGCTTGGACCCAGGCCGTTTCACCGGGGAGCTGTTTTTT
CDR3 protein: CASSLDPGRFTGELFF

clone size: -
D gene: -
J gene: TRBJ2-7
V gene: TRBV7-2
CDR3 DNA: TGTGCCAGCAGCTTAGGACTCCCGAACGAGCAGTACTTC
CDR3 protein: CASSLGLPNEQYF

clone size: -
D gene: TRBD1
J gene: TRBJ2-6
V gene: TRBV19
CDR3 DNA: TGTGCCAGCCGACAGGGGGTTTTCGGGGCCAACGTCCTGACTTTC
CDR3 protein: CASRQGVFGANVLTF

clone size: -
D gene: -
J gene: TRBJ1-1
V gene: TRBV29-1
CDR3 DNA: TGCAGCGTTGAAGAGGAGACAGGATTGAGCACTGAAGCTTTCTTT
CDR3 protein: CSVEEETGLSTEAFF

clone size: -
D gene: TRBD1
J gene: TRBJ1-4
V gene: TRBV5-5
CDR3 DNA: TGTGCCAGCAGCTTGGGAGACAGGGCCCAAGAAAAACTGTTTTTT
CDR3 protein: CASSLGDRAQEKLFF

clone size: -
D gene: TRBD1
J gene: TRBJ1-5
V gene: TRBV10-1
CDR3 DNA: TGCGCCAGCAGAACCGGGACAGGGAGTCAGCCCCAGCATTTT
CDR3 protein: CASRTGTGSQPQHF

clone size: -
D gene: TRBD2
J gene: TRBJ2-5
V gene: TRBV11-2
CDR3 DNA: TGTGCCAGCAGCTTTTCTAGCGGGGTTGAGACCCAGTACTTC
CDR3 protein: CASSFSSGVETQYF

clone size: -
D gene: TRBD2
J gene: TRBJ2-1
V gene: TRBV3-1/TRBV3-2
CDR3 DNA: TGTGCCAGCAGCCAAAGGAATAGCGGGGGGGCCACTAACTATGAGCAGTTCTTC
CDR3 protein: CASSQRNSGGATNYEQFF

clone size: once
D gene: TRBD2
J gene: TRBJ2-7
V gene: TRBV7-2
CDR3 DNA: TGTGCCAGCAGCTTCAGCGGGGGTGTCTACGAGCAGTACTTC
CDR3 protein: CASSFSGGVYEQYF

clone size: -
D gene: -
J gene: TRBJ1-3
V gene: TRBV6-5
CDR3 DNA: TGTGCCAGCAAAGACAGCTCCCGTAACACCATATATTTT
CDR3 protein: CASKDSSRNTIYF

clone size: -
D gene: TRBD1
J gene: TRBJ2-5
V gene: TRBV11-3
CDR3 DNA: TGTGCCAGCAGCCTACAGGGGAAAGAGACCCAGTACTTC
CDR3 protein: CASSLQGKETQYF

clone size: few
D gene: TRBD1
J gene: TRBJ1-3
V gene: TRBV19
CDR3 DNA: TGTGCCAGTAGTGAACAGGGGGCCGACACCATATATTTT
CDR3 protein: CASSEQGADTIYF

clone size: -
D gene: TRBD1
J gene: TRBJ2-1
V gene: TRBV2
CDR3 DNA: TGTGCCAGCAGGGACAGGGGAGGGAATGAGCAGTTCTTC
CDR3 protein: CASRDRGGNEQFF

clone size: -
D gene: -
J gene: TRBJ2-5
V gene: TRBV18
CDR3 DNA: TGTGCCAGCTCCCGCGTGGGGGCGTCAGGGGAGACCCAGTACTTC
CDR3 protein: CASSRVGASGETQYF

clone size: -
D gene: TRBD1
J gene: TRBJ1-2
V gene: TRBV2
CDR3 DNA: TGTGCCAGCAGTGGAGACAGGGGTGCGCATGGCTACACCTTC
CDR3 protein: CASSGDRGAHGYTF

clone size: -
D gene: -
J gene: TRBJ1-1
V gene: TRBV7-8
CDR3 DNA: TGTGCCAGCAGCTTAGCTTACAGGAGCACTGAAGCTTTCTTT
CDR3 protein: CASSLAYRSTEAFF

clone size: -
D gene: TRBD2
J gene: TRBJ2-7
V gene: TRBV10-2
CDR3 DNA: TGCGCCAGCAGTGAGGGCCGACTAGCGGCCTACGAGCAGTACTTC
CDR3 protein: CASSEGRLAAYEQYF

clone size: -
D gene: -
J gene: TRBJ1-2
V gene: TRBV6-5
CDR3 DNA: TGTGCCAGCAGTTATACGGGTGGCGGCTACACCTTC
CDR3 protein: CASSYTGGGYTF

clone size: -
D gene: -
J gene: TRBJ1-3
V gene: TRBV9
CDR3 DNA: TGTGCCAGCAGCCCCCCTGCGACTGGAAACACCATATATTTT
CDR3 protein: CASSPPATGNTIYF

clone size: -
D gene: TRBD1
J gene: TRBJ1-1
V gene: TRBV7-9
CDR3 DNA: TGTGCCAGCAGCTCAGAGGAACAGGGGATAATTGCTTTCTTT
CDR3 protein: CASSSEEQGIIAFF

clone size: -
D gene: -
J gene: TRBJ2-6
V gene: TRBV28
CDR3 DNA: TGTGCCAGCAGCTCAGGGGAACCTGGGGCCAACGTCCTGACTTTC
CDR3 protein: CASSSGEPGANVLTF

clone size: -
D gene: TRBD2
J gene: TRBJ2-7
V gene: TRBV3-1/TRBV3-2
CDR3 DNA: TGTGCCAGCAGCCCTAGCGGCGGCCACGAGCAGTACTTC
CDR3 protein: CASSPSGGHEQYF

clone size: -
D gene: TRBD1
J gene: TRBJ2-7
V gene: TRBV4-3
CDR3 DNA: TGCGCCAGCAGCCAGCAAGCCGGGACAGGGTACTACGAGCAGTACTTC
CDR3 protein: CASSQQAGTGYYEQYF

clone size: few
D gene: -
J gene: TRBJ2-7
V gene: TRBV29-1
CDR3 DNA: TGCAGCGTGGAGACGAGGGCCGAGCAGTACTTC
CDR3 protein: CSVETRAEQYF

clone size: -
D gene: TRBD1
J gene: TRBJ1-6
V gene: TRBV4-3
CDR3 DNA: TGCGCCAGCAGCCAAGCTCTCGACAGGACAGGTTCACCCCTCCACTTT
CDR3 protein: CASSQALDRTGSPLHF

clone size: -
D gene: -
J gene: TRBJ1-2
V gene: TRBV7-2
CDR3 DNA: TGTGCCAGCAGCCCACAGGGATATGGCTACACCTTC
CDR3 protein: CASSPQGYGYTF

clone size: -
D gene: -
J gene: TRBJ1-5
V gene: TRBV18
CDR3 DNA: TGTGCCAGCTCACCCGCGAGCGATCAGCCCCAGCATTTT
CDR3 protein: CASSPASDQPQHF

clone size: -
D gene: TRBD2
J gene: TRBJ2-1
V gene: TRBV3-1/TRBV3-2
CDR3 DNA: TGTGCCAGCAGCCAAATAGCGGGGGGGTACAATGAGCAGTTCTTC
CDR3 protein: CASSQIAGGYNEQFF

clone size: -
D gene: -
J gene: TRBJ2-2
V gene: TRBV9
CDR3 DNA: TGTGCCAGCAGCGTTGGGGCGTTCGCGAACACCGGGGAGCTGTTTTTT
CDR3 protein: CASSVGAFANTGELFF

clone size: -
D gene: TRBD1
J gene: TRBJ1-5
V gene: TRBV7-8
CDR3 DNA: TGTGCCAGCAGCTCGGCATACAGGGGGCGCGACCAGCCCCAGCATTTT
CDR3 protein: CASSSAYRGRDQPQHF

clone size: -
D gene: TRBD1
J gene: TRBJ1-4
V gene: TRBV2
CDR3 DNA: TGTGCCAGCAGTCAACAGGGGAAGTCGACTAATGAAAAACTGTTTTTT
CDR3 protein: CASSQQGKSTNEKLFF

clone size: once
D gene: TRBD1
J gene: TRBJ1-1
V gene: TRBV3-1/TRBV3-2
CDR3 DNA: TGTGCCAGCAGCGGGGACAGGGGGCCATTGAACACTGAAGCTTTCTTT
CDR3 protein: CASSGDRGPLNTEAFF

clone size: -
D gene: TRBD1
J gene: TRBJ2-5
V gene: TRBV28
CDR3 DNA: TGTGCCAGCAGTCCGGACAGGGACACCCAAGAGACCCAGTACTTC
CDR3 protein: CASSPDRDTQETQYF

clone size: -
D gene: TRBD1
J gene: TRBJ1-1
V gene: TRBV28
CDR3 DNA: TGTGCCAGCAGCTACTACAGGGGGTTACACCTGAACACTGAAGCTTTCTTT
CDR3 protein: CASSYYRGLHLNTEAFF

clone size: -
D gene: -
J gene: TRBJ2-7
V gene: TRBV7-2
CDR3 DNA: TGTGCCAGCAGCTCGAGAGGGGAGCAGTACTTC
CDR3 protein: CASSSRGEQYF

clone size: -
D gene: -
J gene: TRBJ2-3
V gene: TRBV5-4
CDR3 DNA: TGTGCCAGCAGCTTCACAGGGACAGATACGCAGTATTTT
CDR3 protein: CASSFTGTDTQYF

clone size: few
D gene: TRBD1
J gene: TRBJ1-2
V gene: TRBV3-1/TRBV3-2
CDR3 DNA: TGTGCCAGCAGCCAAGTAAAGGGGACAGGGAGTAGCTATGGCTACACCTTC
CDR3 protein: CASSQVKGTGSSYGYTF